This entry lists 5 T cell receptor beta chains sequenced from one sample in a study of blood T cell repertoires in COVID-19. The data were produced by immunoSEQ multiplex PCR, yet TCRdb's version contains in-frame clones alone and is incomplete. The table shows under 100,000 clones, with more than 75% occurring only once. Source material: peripheral blood. The receptor set was obtained from a man aged 35-49 years with acute or convalescent COVID-19.

The chain combines TRBV12-5 with TRBJ1-1, with TRBD1 matching over 8 bases. V lost 6 bases and J lost 8; bases outside the gene matches: 14. There are 15 residues in the CDR3. Germline CDR1 reads LGHNT; CDR2 reads FRNRAP. DNA of the CDR3: TGTGCTAGTGGCCCCGGGACTCAGGGGGCGCTGGAAGCTTTCTTT. Its translation is CASGPGTQGALEAFF.

The gene calls are TRBV4-1 and TRBJ1-2; unclear D gene. Germline V gene sequence: CDR1 MGHRA, CDR2 YSYEKL. Trimming took off 0 bases at V and 8 bases at J, with 13 bases between the two ends. The CDR3 extends over 14 amino acids. The CDR3 DNA reads TGCGCCAGCAGCCAAGAAGGAGTACGGATGGGCTACACCTTC. Amino acid sequence: CASSQEGVRMGYTF.

CDR3 sequence: CASSKTGDRDYGYTF. Written as DNA, the CDR3 is TGTGCCAGCAGTAAAACAGGGGACAGAGACTATGGCTACACCTTC. This chain uses TRBV5-8 with TRBJ1-2, with 7 bases aligning to TRBD1. This CDR3 has 15 amino acids. The ends lost 5 bases at V and 3 bases at J; junction bases unmatched: 10. The germline gives CDR1 SGHTS, CDR2 YDEGEE.

This clone was seen a handful of times. V gene TRBV18 combines with J gene TRBJ1-4; D unresolved. Trimming cost V 5 bases and J 8 bases, with 18 bases left between them. CDR1 and CDR2 from the germline V gene are KGHSH and LQKENI. The CDR3 extends over 15 amino acids. The CDR3 loop is CASSSRRGEEEKLFF. The CDR3 DNA reads TGTGCCAGCTCATCCCGCCGGGGAGAGGAGGAAAAACTGTTTTTT.

This sequence joins TRBV27 and TRBJ1-1, with 10 bases that match TRBD1. CDR3 length equals 15 residues. V trimming: 5 bases; J trimming: 7 bases; junction bases outside the gene matches: 10. CDR1 and CDR2 from the germline V gene are MNHEY and SMNVEV (reference sequence). The DNA of the CDR3 is TGTGCCAGCAGTCCCGACAGGGGGCCTTTCGGTGAAGCTTTCTTT. This sequence encodes CASSPDRGPFGEAFF.